Described below is a single T cell receptor beta chain sequence and its context. This record comes from a study of blood T cell repertoires in COVID-19. Study-wide background: COVID-19 samples, acute and convalescent, were from the United States, Italy and Spain. From T cells, B-cell-depleted T cells, or PBMCs came the material, which was cDNA or gDNA.

Per the germline V gene, CDR1 is SEHNR and CDR2 is FQNEAQ (reference sequence). Trimming took 5 bases from V and 2 from J, leaving 10 bases between them. The CDR3 extends over 14 amino acids. Original methodology: Using reference gene primer amplification, nucleated cell counts were estimated. Sequencing used immunoSEQ multiplex PCR; TCRdb keeps in-frame clones, though not all of them. The D gene and trimming were derived from the DNA, and the V and J assignments and clone size from that table. Of approximately 89,000 clones in the sample, over 70% were seen once. The rearrangement joins TRBV7-9 to TRBJ1-3; D unclear. The sequence was obtained from a human donor in a cohort sampled during active COVID-19. The material sequenced was peripheral blood. The CDR3 coding sequence is TGTGCCAGCAGCCCAGGAATCACTGGAAACACCATATATTTT. It encodes CASSPGITGNTIYF. Complete variable domain (other parts from reference TRBV7-9 and TRBJ1-3): DTGVSQNPRHKITKRGQNVTFRCDPISEHNRLYWYRQTLGQGPEFLTYFQNEAQLEKSRLLSDRFSAERPKGSFSTLEIQRTEQGDSAMYLCASSPGITGNTIYFGEGSWLTVV.